The 7 T cell receptor beta chains below come from one sample, sequenced in a study of Graves' ophthalmopathy and Graves' hyperthyroidism. Amplification of the TCR beta CDR3 regions used RNA transcripts (as template). Amplification began with first-round RT-PCR using HTBI primers, then second-round multiplex PCR was performed. Via MiXCR, TCRdb re-called the multiplex PCR reads, giving one row per CDR3 protein. Counted here are about 220,000 distinct CDR3 sequences, roughly 21% occurring once; the ten biggest clones make up roughly 39%. What was sequenced was peripheral blood. The receptors originated from a woman aged 45-59 years with Graves' ophthalmopathy.

This clonotype was observed at least ten times. CDR3 DNA sequence: TGTGCCAGCAGTGTACAGGGGGCGAGGCAGCCCCAGCATTTT. Translating it yields CASSVQGARQPQHF. The rearrangement joins TRBV2 to TRBJ1-5, with 9 bases lining up with TRBD1. J was trimmed by 7 bases and V by 4 bases; bases with no gene match: 5. The CDR3 loop spans 14 amino acids. CDR1 is SNHLY, CDR2 FYNNEI, per germline.

The J gene is TRBJ1-2, the V gene TRBV5-1; 12 bases fit TRBD1. V lost 0 bases, J lost 8 bases, and 5 bases stayed unmatched. The CDR3 is 15 amino acids. Germline CDR1 and CDR2: SGHRS and YFSETQ. This chain's CDR3 is CASSLEGQGAGGYTF. In nucleotides, the CDR3 is TGCGCCAGCAGCTTGGAGGGACAGGGGGCTGGGGGCTACACCTTC.

This clonotype was observed a few times. A read error may be the cause here, since a much bigger clone is one base away. The genes are TRBV3-1 and TRBJ2-5; D unclear. This CDR3 is built from 14 residues. Germline V lookup: CDR1 LGHDT, CDR2 YNNKEL (reference sequence). As DNA, the CDR3 is TGTGCCAGCAGCCCCGACTGGAGCCAAGAGACCCCGTACTTC. Protein: CASSPDWSQETPYF.

This clonotype was counted ten times or more. The J gene is TRBJ1-1, the V gene TRBV5-1, with D hard to call. The CDR3 is made up of 13 amino acids. Germline lookup yields CDR1 SGHRS and CDR2 YFSETQ. Trimming shortened V by 1 base and J by 3 bases, and 7 bases separated the two germline ends. DNA for the CDR3: TGCGCCAGCAGCTTGCGGTGGGACACTGAAGCTTTCTTT. Its translation: CASSLRWDTEAFF.

This clonotype came up many times. The V and J genes are TRBV12-3 or TRBV12-4 and TRBJ2-5; possibly TRBD2 for D (5 bases). This CDR3 is 14 amino acids long. Trimming removed 3 bases from V and 5 bases from J, with 13 bases in between. The CDR3 protein is CASSFSTTAETQYF. In DNA form, the CDR3 reads TGTGCCAGCAGTTTCTCGACTACCGCGGAGACCCAGTACTTC.

Regarding this clonotype: Being one base from a much bigger clone, this may be a read error. V usage is TRBV10-3 and J usage is TRBJ2-7, with D maybe TRBD2 (6 bases). CDR1 is ENHRY and CDR2 is SYGVKD in the germline V gene. This CDR3 contains 13 residues. CDR3 DNA: TGTGCCATGAGTGGAGGGATCTGCTACGAGCAGTACTTC. It specifies CAMSGGICYEQYF.

V is TRBV6-1 and J is TRBJ1-1, with D possibly matching TRBD1 (6 bases). Trimming cost V 3 bases and J 0 bases, with 8 bases left between them. Germline assignment: CDR1 MNHNS and CDR2 SASEGT. This CDR3 comprises 14 residues. The CDR3: CASSDPGVNTEAFF. In DNA form, the CDR3 reads TGTGCCAGCAGTGATCCAGGGGTGAACACTGAAGCTTTCTTT.